A selection of T cell receptor beta chains follows, all from one sample in a study of control samples from healthy donors and cancer patients. Sequenced by immunoSEQ multiplex PCR; TCRdb stores in-frame clones only, minus some. The table records some 150,000 clones, about 94% of them present only once. Sequences were obtained from blood. All receptors come from a man aged 50 to 59 in good health. CDR3s include the opening cysteine and the closing phenylalanine or tryptophan. The D gene is left open where the match is weak. A clone size is listed for some rows: how often the clone was seen (once, few, many), or a class if it is expanded.

DNA,CDR3,V,D,J,size
TGTGCCAGCCGCTCCCTGGAGGTGTTTGTTGAAGCTTTCTTT,CASRSLEVFVEAFF,TRBV6-6,NA,TRBJ1-1,NA
TGTGCCAGCAGTGAACAAAGTACAGGGATGACTGAAGCTTTCTTT,CASSEQSTGMTEAFF,TRBV2,NA,TRBJ1-1,NA
TGTGCCAGCTCACCCCCAGCCTTTCGACAGGGCGCAGATACGCAGTATTTT,CASSPPAFRQGADTQYF,TRBV18,TRBD1,TRBJ2-3,once
TGTGCCAGCAGTGAAGCCGGGTGGAGAGGGGGCTACACCTTC,CASSEAGWRGGYTF,TRBV6-1,NA,TRBJ1-2,NA
TGTGCCTGGAGTGTAACCCTCGGCGGGGAGCTGTTTTTT,CAWSVTLGGELFF,TRBV30,NA,TRBJ2-2,NA
TGTGCCAGCAGTTTAAACAGGGCTGGGGGGGAGCTGTTTTTT,CASSLNRAGGELFF,TRBV27,NA,TRBJ2-2,once
TGTGCCAGCAGTCAGCTAGAGGATACGCAGTATTTT,CASSQLEDTQYF,TRBV27,NA,TRBJ2-3,once
TGCGCCAGCAGCGTCCCGGGACAGGGCTACTACGAGCAGTACTTC,CASSVPGQGYYEQYF,TRBV5-1,TRBD1,TRBJ2-7,NA
TGTGCCAGCATGTTGACTAGCGGGGTGGTTAACGAGCAGTACTTC,CASMLTSGVVNEQYF,TRBV6-5,TRBD2,TRBJ2-7,once
TGTGCCAGCAGCTTGAAACAGGGACAGGGGGAGCGCGGCTACACCTTC,CASSLKQGQGERGYTF,TRBV5-8,TRBD1,TRBJ1-2,NA
TGTGCCAGCAGCATGCCTCGGGGGGCAAGCAATCAGCCCCAGCATTTT,CASSMPRGASNQPQHF,TRBV28,NA,TRBJ1-5,NA